This T cell receptor (beta chain) was documented in a study of blood T cells in healthy people across ages. This CDR3 region has 13 residues. Trimming cost V 7 bases and J 2 bases, with 12 bases left between them. Per the germline V gene, CDR1 is SGHNT and CDR2 is YYREEE (reference sequence). A second PCR, run for roughly 7 to 12 cycles, used a sample-barcoded 5' primer plus a J-beta primer mix. TCRdb processed the 5' RACE reads anew with MiXCR; each CDR3 protein has one entry. The sample records fewer than 800,000 distinct CDR3 sequences, about 21% being singletons. Sequencing used blood. The clonotype originates from an older man in good health. The rearrangement uses TRBV5-4 and TRBJ2-5; D is unclear. In nucleotides, the CDR3 is TGTGCCAGCGAACAAAGGATTCAAGAGACCCAGTACTTC. Protein sequence: CASEQRIQETQYF.